Listed below are T cell receptor beta chains from one sample, sequenced in a study of cytomegalovirus exposure and HLA in healthy donors. Measured with immunoSEQ multiplex PCR; TCRdb has only the in-frame clones, and not every one. The repertoire has 70,000 to 85,000 clones, 60% to 70% of them found once; the top ten carry around 5%. The sequencing input was PBMCs. The receptors come from a man aged 25-45 years in good health and CMV-seropositive. Both conserved end residues are part of each CDR3. The D gene is left open where the match is weak. Clone size is shown for a subset of rows, as once, few, many or a class of expanded clone.

TRBJ1-2 | NA | NA | TRBV5-1 | CASSLPQGGGYTF | TGCGCCAGCAGCTTACCCCAGGGCGGTGGCTACACCTTC
TRBJ2-7 | TRBD2 | few | TRBV7-6 | CASSLAGGSKVAEQYF | TGTGCCAGCAGCTTAGCGGGCGGGAGCAAGGTGGCCGAGCAGTACTTC
TRBJ2-7 | TRBD1 | few | TRBV2 | CASSRDSSYEQYF | TGTGCCAGCAGCCGGGACAGTTCCTACGAGCAGTACTTC
TRBJ1-2 | TRBD1 | NA | TRBV30 | CAWSPGQTGYTF | TGTGCCTGGAGTCCGGGACAGACTGGCTACACCTTC
TRBJ2-1 | TRBD1 | NA | TRBV10-3 | CAIRDSSYNEQFF | TGTGCCATCCGGGACAGCTCCTACAATGAGCAGTTCTTC
TRBJ1-3 | TRBD1 | NA | TRBV19 | CATKTGLISGNTIYF | TGTGCCACCAAGACAGGGTTAATCTCTGGAAACACCATATATTTT
TRBJ1-6 | NA | NA | TRBV6-6 | CASSWTAKDSPLHF | TGTGCCAGCAGTTGGACTGCCAAGGATTCACCCCTCCACTTT
TRBJ2-7 | NA | NA | TRBV9 | CASSATGTSSLVGNHEQYF | TGTGCCAGCAGCGCTACCGGGACTTCTTCCTTGGTAGGTAACCACGAGCAGTACTTC
TRBJ1-3 | TRBD1 | few | TRBV7-6 | CASSPGQGSSGNTIYF | TGTGCCAGCAGCCCTGGACAGGGGAGTTCTGGAAACACCATATATTTT
TRBJ2-2 | TRBD2 | few | TRBV27 | CASTISGANTGELFF | TGTGCCAGCACCATTAGCGGGGCGAACACCGGGGAGCTGTTTTTT
TRBJ2-5 | TRBD1 | once | TRBV11-2 | CASSLEGTGGWTQYF | TGTGCCAGCAGCTTAGAGGGGACAGGGGGCTGGACCCAGTACTTC
TRBJ1-4 | NA | NA | TRBV4-3 | CASSQSPDRDEKLFF | TGCGCCAGCAGCCAATCTCCTGATCGCGATGAAAAACTGTTTTTT
TRBJ2-7 | NA | NA | TRBV7-9 | CASSALLSYEQYF | TGTGCCAGCAGCGCCCTGTTGAGTTACGAGCAGTACTTC
TRBJ2-3 | TRBD2 | NA | TRBV28 | CASSLGLAASTDTQYF | TGTGCCAGCAGTTTAGGACTAGCGGCCAGCACAGATACGCAGTATTTT
TRBJ2-7 | TRBD1 | few | TRBV11-3 | CASSPRDRTYEQYF | TGTGCCAGCAGCCCGAGGGACAGGACCTACGAGCAGTACTTC